The 5 T cell receptor beta chains listed next were all sequenced from one sample in a study of shared clonotypes between healthy human individuals. TCRdb's copy holds only in-frame clones and misses some; the assay was immunoSEQ multiplex PCR. The profile covers 740,000 or so clones, with approximately 73% appearing a single time and 1.5% to 2% taken by the ten largest. Sequenced sample: memory CD4+ T cells sorted from blood. The subset: CD45RA-negative fraction. The receptor set was obtained from a woman aged 30 to 39 in good health.

This sequence joins TRBV5-1 and TRBJ1-1; 9 bases align to TRBD1. J was trimmed by 6 bases and V by 3 bases; bases with no gene match: 9. The germline CDR1 and CDR2 sequences are SGHRS and YFSETQ. The CDR3 covers 15 residues. For the CDR3, the DNA is TGCGCCAGCAGCTCTTGGACAGGGGCGCTTGCTGAAGCTTTCTTT. Translating gives CASSSWTGALAEAFF. Combining the CDR3 with reference TRBV5-1 and TRBJ1-1 gives the whole variable domain KAGVTQTPRYLIKTRGQQVTLSCSPISGHRSVSWYQQTPGQGLQFLFEYFSETQRNKGNFPGRFSGRQFSNSRSEMNVSTLELGDSALYLCASSSWTGALAEAFFGQGTRLTVV.

This clone was counted a few times. V usage is TRBV6-6 and J usage is TRBJ1-1; 7 bases line up with TRBD1. The CDR3 is 15 residues long. From germline, CDR1 is MNHNY and CDR2 SVGAGI (reference sequence). The V segment lost 0 bases and the J segment 1 base; nucleotides outside the gene matches: 2. The CDR3 reads CASSYSRTGNTEAFF. CDR3 sequence (DNA): TGTGCCAGCAGTTACTCGAGGACAGGGAACACTGAAGCTTTCTTT.

This clone was detected only once. In DNA, the CDR3 is TGTGCCAGCAGCTTAGATCTGGGGTTGTTTGAGCAGTTCTTC. The encoded protein is CASSLDLGLFEQFF. The chain is built from TRBV7-2 and TRBJ2-1, with D unclear. Trimming shortened V by 1 base and J by 9 bases, and 13 bases separated the two germline ends. Germline assignment: CDR1 SGHTA and CDR2 FQGNSA. This CDR3 has 14 residues.

This CDR3 reads CAWSTRQGKVEQYF. CDR3 DNA sequence: TGTGCCTGGAGTACGCGACAGGGGAAAGTCGAGCAGTACTTC. J is TRBJ2-7 and V is TRBV30; 8 nucleotides match TRBD1. J gave up 6 bases and V 2 bases, and 9 bases lay outside the gene matches. Germline V gene lookup returns CDR1 GTSNPN and CDR2 SVGIG (reference sequence). This CDR3 has 14 residues.

This clone came up many times. This chain uses TRBV7-8 with TRBJ2-7; 7 bases align to TRBD2. The V gene end was trimmed by 4 bases and the J gene end by 3 bases; junction bases not matched to a gene: 3. This CDR3 has 13 amino acids. The V gene's germline CDR1 is SGHVS and CDR2 FQNEAQ. CDR3 in amino acids: CASSSLAGYEQYF. CDR3 nucleotides: TGTGCCAGCAGCTCGTTAGCGGGCTACGAGCAGTACTTC.